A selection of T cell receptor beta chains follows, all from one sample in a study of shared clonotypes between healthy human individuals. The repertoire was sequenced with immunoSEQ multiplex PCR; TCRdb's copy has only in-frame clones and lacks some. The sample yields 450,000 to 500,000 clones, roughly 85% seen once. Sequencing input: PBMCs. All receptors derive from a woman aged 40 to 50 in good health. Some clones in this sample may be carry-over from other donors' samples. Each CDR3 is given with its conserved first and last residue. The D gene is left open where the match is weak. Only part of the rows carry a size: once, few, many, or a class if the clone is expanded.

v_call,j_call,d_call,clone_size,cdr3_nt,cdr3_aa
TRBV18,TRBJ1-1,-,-,TGTGCCAGCTCACCGCTCGACCAGTCAGGAGGAGGGACTGAAGCTTTCTTT,CASSPLDQSGGGTEAFF
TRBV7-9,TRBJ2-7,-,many,TGTGCCAGCAGCTTAGGGGGGGTGGCCGGGTACGAGCAGTACTTC,CASSLGGVAGYEQYF
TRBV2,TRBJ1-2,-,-,TGTGCCAGCAGTGAGGCCAGGTTCTATGGCTACACCTTC,CASSEARFYGYTF
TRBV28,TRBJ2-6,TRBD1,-,TGTGCCAGCAGTTTCCGGGACAGGGGGCCAGGGGCCAACGTCCTGACTTTC,CASSFRDRGPGANVLTF
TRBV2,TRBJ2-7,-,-,TGTGCCAGCAGTGACCTAAGGCGGTCCTACGAGCAGTACTTC,CASSDLRRSYEQYF
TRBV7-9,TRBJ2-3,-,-,TGTGCCAGCAGCTTAGAGAGCACAGATACGCAGTATTTT,CASSLESTDTQYF
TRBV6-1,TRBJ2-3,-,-,TGTGCCAGCAGTGAAGGGCAGGGGAGAGCAGATACGCAGTATTTT,CASSEGQGRADTQYF
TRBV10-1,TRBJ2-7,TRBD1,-,TGCGCCAGCGGAACAGGGGGCGAGCAGTACTTC,CASGTGGEQYF
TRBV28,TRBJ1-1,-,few,TGTGCCAGCAGTCCCCCGACAGGTTCGAACACTGAAGCTTTCTTT,CASSPPTGSNTEAFF
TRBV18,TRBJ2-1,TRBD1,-,TGTGCCAGCTCACCCCGGCAGGGGGAATACAATGAGCAGTTCTTC,CASSPRQGEYNEQFF
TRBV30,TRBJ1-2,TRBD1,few,TGTGCCTGGGGGACAGCATATGGCTACACCTTC,CAWGTAYGYTF
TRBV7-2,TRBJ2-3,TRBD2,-,TGTGCCAGCAGCTTGACTAGCGGGAGTATGGGCACAGATACGCAGTATTTT,CASSLTSGSMGTDTQYF
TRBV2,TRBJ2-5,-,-,TGTGCCAGCAGTCCATCCGGTGAGACCCAGTACTTC,CASSPSGETQYF
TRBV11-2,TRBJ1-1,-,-,TGTGCCAGCAGCTTAGACAGCGGACGAAGAGCTTTCTTT,CASSLDSGRRAFF
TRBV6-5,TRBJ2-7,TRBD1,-,TGTGCCAGCAGAAGGACAGGTTCGTCCTACGAGCAGTACTTC,CASRRTGSSYEQYF
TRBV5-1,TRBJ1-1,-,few,TGCGCCAGCAGCTTGGATTTAGGGGTTACTGAAGCTTTCTTT,CASSLDLGVTEAFF
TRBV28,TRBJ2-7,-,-,TGTGCCAGCAGATCGGACGTGGGCTACGAGCAGTACTTC,CASRSDVGYEQYF
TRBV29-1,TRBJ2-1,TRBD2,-,TGCAGCGTTGAAGGGACTAGTAGGCCCAATGAGCAGTTCTTC,CSVEGTSRPNEQFF
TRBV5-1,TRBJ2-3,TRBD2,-,TGCGCCAGCAGCTTGGGACTAGCGGGAGTTAGGTCGGCAGATACGCAGTATTTT,CASSLGLAGVRSADTQYF
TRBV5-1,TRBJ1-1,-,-,TGCGCCAGCAGCTTGGCCGGACAAAGGCGTGAAGCTTTCTTT,CASSLAGQRREAFF
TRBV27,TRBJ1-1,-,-,TGTGCCAGCAGCCCTGGACAGTTTAGGATGAACACTGAAGCTTTCTTT,CASSPGQFRMNTEAFF
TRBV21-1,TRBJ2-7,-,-,TGTGCCAGCAGCAAAGCGCAGCGGGACAGGGGCTTCTACGAGCAGTACTTC,CASSKAQRDRGFYEQYF
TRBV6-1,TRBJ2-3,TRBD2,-,TGTGCCAGCAGTGAAGGGACTAGCGGGAGAATTAAGCAGTATTTT,CASSEGTSGRIKQYF
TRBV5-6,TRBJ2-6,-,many,TGTGCCAGCAGCTTGGGTGTCTCTGGGGCCAACGTCCTGACTTTC,CASSLGVSGANVLTF
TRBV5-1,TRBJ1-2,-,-,TGCGCCAGCATGGGGGGCGACTATGGCTACACCTTC,CASMGGDYGYTF
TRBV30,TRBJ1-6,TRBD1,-,TGTGCCTGGAGTGTACAGTCGGGACAGAATTCACCCCTCCACTTT,CAWSVQSGQNSPLHF
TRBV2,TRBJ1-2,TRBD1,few,TGTGCCGGGGACAGGGAGGGGTATGGCTACACCTTC,CAGDREGYGYTF